This TCR beta chain was sequenced during a study of T-cell memory formation after mild COVID-19. Study observations and caveats: The CD4+ clones that contracted clustered mainly within CM and EM, and the CD8+ clones concentrated in EMRA. Some responding clones appeared in pre-infection memory, suggesting cross-reactive memory joined.

This clonotype was counted between two and nine times. Its antigen is currently unknown. The germline V gene has CDR1 SGHVS and CDR2 FNYEAQ. V was cut by 3 bases and J by 7 bases, with 9 bases left in between. The CDR3 runs to 13 residues. After 5'RACE with constant-segment primers, TCR alpha and TCR beta cDNA libraries carrying sample barcodes and UMIs were obtained. TCRdb called the 5' RACE reads again in MiXCR, with one record for every CDR3 protein. The sample carries 49,000 or so distinct CDR3 sequences, over 6.5% recorded once. This clonotype was obtained from a man aged 18 to 29 who had mild COVID-19 (a few samples of this study predate the infection). Cell type and time point are not known. The V gene is TRBV7-6, the J gene TRBJ1-4; the D gene is possibly TRBD1 (6 bases). Material: PBMCs or a T cell subset sorted from them (not recorded which). The CDR3 DNA is TGTGCCAGCAGCTTCAGGGGTTTTGAAAAACTGTTTTTT. Its translation: CASSFRGFEKLFF.